The 8 T cell receptor beta chains below all came from one sample that was sequenced in a study of cytomegalovirus exposure and HLA in healthy donors (dated 2017 in TCRdb). Library preparation used the immunoSEQ multiplex PCR assay. The multiplex PCR relied on a mix of 60 forward primers for TCR Vbeta segments and 13 reverse primers for TCR Jbeta segments. What TCRdb holds here is the immuneACCESS table cut down to in-frame rearrangements. Part of the clones is not present; checked against another copy, under half of the missing clones reflect an unresolved V gene, and the others are unexplained. This sample gives hundreds of thousands of clones in total; 77% of them show up just once. Jointly, the top ten make up roughly 2.5% of the sample. Sequencing was done on a sample of PBMCs. The receptors come from a woman in her sixties in good health and CMV-seropositive.

The chain joins TRBV6-1 to TRBJ1-5; TRBD1 is a possible D gene (6 bases). V lost 3 bases to trimming and J lost 10 bases, with 19 bases between them. Germline CDR1 is MNHNS and CDR2 is SASEGT. The CDR3 extends over 15 amino acids. The CDR3: CASSEVVDSWKPQHF. The DNA for the CDR3 is TGTGCCAGCAGTGAGGTTGTGGACAGCTGGAAACCCCAGCATTTT.

The chain employs TRBV7-2 and TRBJ1-6; a weak D match, TRBD1 (5 bases). Deletions cut 6 bases from V and 10 bases from J, with 22 bases between. The CDR3 length is 16 residues. The germline CDR1 and CDR2 sequences are SGHTA and FQGNSA. The CDR3 bases are TGTGCCAGCAGAAGGTTCAACCAGGGTAGGAACTCACCCCTCCACTTT. Amino acids: CASRRFNQGRNSPLHF.

J is TRBJ2-1 and V is TRBV12-2; the table's D call TRBD2 went unverified against the DNA. TRBV12-2 is a pseudogene. There are 18 residues in the CDR3. The CDR3 region has the DNA TGTGCAAGTCGCTTAGAACTAGCGGGGGGGCGTACGAGTGATGAGCAGTTCTTC. Protein: CASRLELAGGRTSDEQFF.

The rearrangement uses TRBV28 and TRBJ2-6; 8 bases fit TRBD1. The V and J ends lost 6 bases and 0 bases, in that order; junction bases with no gene match: 7. There are 17 residues in the CDR3. Germline CDR1 MDHEN, CDR2 SYDVKM. The CDR3 protein is CASRGGQVFSGANVLTF. The CDR3 nucleotides are TGTGCCAGCAGGGGGGGACAGGTGTTCTCTGGGGCCAACGTCCTGACTTTC.

This sequence joins TRBV19 and TRBJ1-4; D remains unclear. Looked up from germline, CDR1 is LNHDA and CDR2 is SQIVND (reference sequence). This CDR3 is 14 amino acids long. V was clipped by 5 bases and J by 6 bases, with 13 bases between them. CDR3 coding DNA: TGTGCCAGTAGTTTCAGGCTGGGTGATGAAAAACTGTTTTTT. It is translated as CASSFRLGDEKLFF. The variable domain in full, completed from reference TRBV19 and TRBJ1-4, reads DGGITQSPKYLFRKEGQNVTLSCEQNLNHDAMYWYRQDPGQGLRLIYYSQIVNDFQKGDIAEGYSVSREKKESFPLTVTSAQKNPTAFYLCASSFRLGDEKLFFGSGTQLSVL.

CDR3 DNA: TGTGCCAGCAGCCGAGACCTCGGGACAGGGTCCTACAATGAGCAGTTCTTC. Translated: CASSRDLGTGSYNEQFF. The chain carries TRBV5-5 and TRBJ2-1; 9 bases match TRBD1. Germline CDR1 and CDR2: SGHKS and YYEKEE (reference sequence). Germline trimming cut 4 bases from V and 1 base from J; bases unmatched to any gene: 9. The CDR3 runs to 17 residues. Full variable domain (remainder filled in from reference TRBV5-5 and TRBJ2-1): DAGVTQSPTHLIKTRGQQVTLRCSPISGHKSVSWYQQVLGQGPQFIFQYYEKEERGRGNFPDRFSARQFPNYSSELNVNALLLGDSALYLCASSRDLGTGSYNEQFFGPGTRLTVL.

The chain joins TRBV5-4 to TRBJ1-6, with a weak D call TRBD1 (6 bases). V shed 7 bases and J shed 8 bases, with 16 bases lying between them. Germline CDR1 SGHNT, CDR2 YYREEE (reference sequence). The CDR3 has 14 amino acids. The CDR3 coding sequence is TGTGCCAGCGGCGATTGGGGGCTATATTCACCCCTCCACTTT. Encoded protein: CASGDWGLYSPLHF.

This rearrangement joins TRBV5-5 to TRBJ2-5, with a weak D call TRBD2 (6 bases). CDR1 and CDR2 (germline): SGHKS, YYEKEE (reference sequence). The CDR3 contains 14 residues. The V end lost 1 base, the J end lost 5 bases, and 12 bases lay between the germline ends. The CDR3 loop reads CASSLRRAGETQYF. The DNA for the CDR3 is TGTGCCAGCAGCTTGAGAAGGGCGGGGGAGACCCAGTACTTC.